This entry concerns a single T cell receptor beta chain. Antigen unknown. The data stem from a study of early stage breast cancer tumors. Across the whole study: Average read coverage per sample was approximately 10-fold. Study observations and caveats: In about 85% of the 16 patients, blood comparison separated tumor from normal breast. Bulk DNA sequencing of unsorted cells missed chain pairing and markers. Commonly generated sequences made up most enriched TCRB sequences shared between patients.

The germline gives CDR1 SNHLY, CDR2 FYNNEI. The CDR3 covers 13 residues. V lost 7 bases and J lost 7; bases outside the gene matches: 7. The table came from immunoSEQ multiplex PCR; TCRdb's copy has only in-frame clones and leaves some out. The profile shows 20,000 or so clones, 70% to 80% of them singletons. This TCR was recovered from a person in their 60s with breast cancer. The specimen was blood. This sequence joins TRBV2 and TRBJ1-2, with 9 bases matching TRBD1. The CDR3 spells CASILQGAGGYTF. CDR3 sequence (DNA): TGTGCCAGCATCTTACAGGGGGCGGGTGGCTACACCTTC.